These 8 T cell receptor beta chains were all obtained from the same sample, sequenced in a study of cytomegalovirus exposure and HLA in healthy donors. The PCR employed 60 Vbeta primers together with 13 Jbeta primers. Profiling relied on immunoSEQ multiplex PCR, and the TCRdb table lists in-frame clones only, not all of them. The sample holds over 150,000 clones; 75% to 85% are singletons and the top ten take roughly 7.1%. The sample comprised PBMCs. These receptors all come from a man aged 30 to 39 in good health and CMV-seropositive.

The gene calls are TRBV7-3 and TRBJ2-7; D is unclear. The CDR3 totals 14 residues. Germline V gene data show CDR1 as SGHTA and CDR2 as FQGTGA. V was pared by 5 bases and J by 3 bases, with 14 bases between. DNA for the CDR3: TGTGCCAGCAGCCCAGCCCCGGGTGACTACGAGCAGTACTTC. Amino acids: CASSPAPGDYEQYF.

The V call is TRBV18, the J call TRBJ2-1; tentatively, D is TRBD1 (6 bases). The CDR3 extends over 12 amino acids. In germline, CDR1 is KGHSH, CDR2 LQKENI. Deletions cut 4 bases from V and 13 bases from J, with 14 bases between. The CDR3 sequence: CASSLDRSPQFF. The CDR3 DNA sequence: TGTGCCAGCTCACTCGACAGGTCCCCCCAGTTCTTC.

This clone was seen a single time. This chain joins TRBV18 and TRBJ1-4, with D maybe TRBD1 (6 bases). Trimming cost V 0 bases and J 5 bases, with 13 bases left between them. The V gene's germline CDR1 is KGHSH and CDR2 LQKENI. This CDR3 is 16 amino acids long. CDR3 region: CASSPPGQRDNEKLFF. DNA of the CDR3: TGTGCCAGCTCACCACCCGGACAGAGAGACAATGAAAAACTGTTTTTT.

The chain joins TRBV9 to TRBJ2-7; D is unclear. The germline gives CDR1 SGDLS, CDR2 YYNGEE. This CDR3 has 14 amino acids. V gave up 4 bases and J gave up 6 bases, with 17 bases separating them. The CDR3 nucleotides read TGTGCCAGCAGCCCGACCGGAGTCGGTGTCGAGCAGTACTTC. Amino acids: CASSPTGVGVEQYF.

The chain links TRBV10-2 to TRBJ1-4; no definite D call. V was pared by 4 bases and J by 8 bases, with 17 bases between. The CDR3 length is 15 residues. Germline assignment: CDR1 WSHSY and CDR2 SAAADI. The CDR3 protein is CASSVRVGGSEKLFF. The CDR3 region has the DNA TGCGCCAGCAGTGTTAGGGTCGGAGGCTCAGAAAAACTGTTTTTT.

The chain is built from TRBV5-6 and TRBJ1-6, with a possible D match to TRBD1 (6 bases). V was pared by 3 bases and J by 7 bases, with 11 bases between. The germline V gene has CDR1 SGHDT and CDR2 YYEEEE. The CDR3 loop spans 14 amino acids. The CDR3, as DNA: TGTGCCAGCAGCTGGGGGGGCAGCAATTCACCCCTCCACTTT. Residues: CASSWGGSNSPLHF.

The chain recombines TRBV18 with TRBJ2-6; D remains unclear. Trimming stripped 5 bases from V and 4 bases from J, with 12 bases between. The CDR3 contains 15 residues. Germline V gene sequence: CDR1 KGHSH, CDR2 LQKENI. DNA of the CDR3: TGTGCCAGCTCAGAGCTAAGTACCGGGGCCAACGTCCTGACTTTC. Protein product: CASSELSTGANVLTF.

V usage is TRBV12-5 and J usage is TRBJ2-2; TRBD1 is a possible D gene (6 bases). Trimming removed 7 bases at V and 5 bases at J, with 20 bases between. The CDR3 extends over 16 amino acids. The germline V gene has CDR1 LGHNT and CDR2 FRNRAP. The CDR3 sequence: CASAKPGHRGTGELFF. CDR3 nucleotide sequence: TGTGCTAGTGCCAAGCCGGGACATCGCGGAACCGGGGAGCTGTTTTTT. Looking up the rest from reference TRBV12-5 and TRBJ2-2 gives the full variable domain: DARVTQTPRHKVTEMGQEVTMRCQPILGHNTVFWYRQTMMQGLELLAYFRNRAPLDDSGMPKDRFSAEMPDATLATLKIQPSEPRDSAVYFCASAKPGHRGTGELFFGEGSRLTVL.